The 7 T cell receptor beta chains reported below all come from one sample, sequenced in a study of T cells in localized non-small cell lung cancer. Sequencing used immunoSEQ multiplex PCR; TCRdb keeps in-frame clones, though not all of them. The data show roughly 34,000 clones, approximately 84% seen once. The specimen was peripheral blood, collected before any cancer treatment. Source of these receptors: a male donor older than 55 with stage III lung adenocarcinoma.

The chain combines TRBV2 with TRBJ2-5, with a tentative D call TRBD2 (5 bases). The CDR3 has 13 amino acids. Trimming removed 5 bases from V and 5 bases from J, with 12 bases in between. Per germline, CDR1 SNHLY and CDR2 FYNNEI. The CDR3 bases are TGTGCCAGCAGTCCTCTAGGGAGCGAGACCCAGTACTTC. The encoded protein is CASSPLGSETQYF.

This clone appeared a few times. The chain links TRBV7-8 to TRBJ2-5, with 10 bases lining up with TRBD2. The CDR3 covers 15 residues. With 6 bases clipped from V and 2 bases from J, the junction kept 6 bases outside the gene matches. Germline lookup yields CDR1 SGHVS and CDR2 FQNEAQ. The CDR3 spells CASRTGLAEQETQYF. CDR3 in DNA: TGTGCCAGCAGGACTGGACTAGCGGAACAAGAGACCCAGTACTTC.

The genes are TRBV2 and TRBJ1-1; perhaps TRBD1 as D (5 bases). The germline gives CDR1 SNHLY, CDR2 FYNNEI. The CDR3 has 13 residues. Trimming shortened V by 7 bases and J by 0 bases, and 9 bases separated the two germline ends. The CDR3 nucleotides are TGTGCCAGCAAAAGGACACTGAACACTGAAGCTTTCTTT. It specifies CASKRTLNTEAFF.

This chain connects TRBV6-5 to TRBJ1-2; the D is unclear. The CDR3 totals 15 residues. Germline V gene lookup returns CDR1 MNHEY and CDR2 SVGAGI. V lost 2 bases and J lost 7, with 17 bases in between. In nucleotides, the CDR3 is TGTGCCAGCAGTTACGCACAGAATACGGGAGGTGGCTACACCTTC. Translation gives CASSYAQNTGGGYTF.

This chain uses TRBV18 with TRBJ1-1, with D maybe TRBD1 (5 bases). Germline values: CDR1 KGHSH, CDR2 LQKENI. V was shortened by 5 bases and J by 1 base, with 8 bases between the two germline ends. CDR3 length: 13 residues. Here the CDR3 DNA reads TGTGCCAGCTCAACGGACACGAACACTGAAGCTTTCTTT. Its translation is CASSTDTNTEAFF.

The CDR3 loop reads CATSRDLKGSGNTIYF. In DNA form, the CDR3 reads TGTGCCACCAGCAGAGATCTTAAGGGCTCTGGAAACACCATATATTTT. V is TRBV15 and J is TRBJ1-3, with no clear D. The CDR3 length is 16 residues. Germline assignment: CDR1 LNHNV and CDR2 YYDKDF (reference sequence). V dropped 0 bases and J dropped 0 bases, with 9 bases sitting between them.

In its sample, this clone was seen a few times. The V gene is TRBV30, the J gene TRBJ1-2; a possible D gene is TRBD1 (5 bases). The V end lost 5 bases, the J end lost 7 bases, and 14 bases lay between the germline ends. This CDR3 spans 12 amino acids. Germline values: CDR1 GTSNPN, CDR2 SVGIG (reference sequence). This CDR3 reads CAWGDRTLGYTF. DNA of the CDR3: TGTGCCTGGGGGGATAGGACACTTGGCTACACCTTC.